This T cell receptor beta chain was documented in a study of blood T cells in healthy people across ages. Regarding the study as a whole: Considered underestimates were the diversity estimates obtained from one million T cells.

The CDR3 covers 15 residues. Trimming removed 7 bases from V and 5 bases from J; junction bases left unmatched: 15. The germline gives CDR1 DFQATT, CDR2 SNEGSKA (reference sequence). Through a sample-barcoded 5' primer and a J-beta primer mix, a second PCR was run for roughly 7 to 11 cycles. TCRdb recomputed calls from the 5' RACE reads with MiXCR, one row per CDR3 protein. Of around 1,000,000 distinct CDR3 sequences listed, roughly 24% were seen once; the top ten hold 0.65% to 0.75%. A remark on this clonotype: Its antigen is still unknown.

The sample was also reused in another study, on T cells of mothers and their children. This second report adds: With the M1S primer of the second PCR, sample barcodes and 2-4 random nucleotides were added.

What was sequenced was blood. The genes are TRBV20-1 and TRBJ2-7; 9 nucleotides match TRBD1. This TCR derives from a girl aged 2-9 years in good health. In DNA, the CDR3 is TGCAGTGGGAAGAGGTTTGGACAGGGGAACCACGAGCAGTACTTC. Translated, it gives CSGKRFGQGNHEQYF.